This passage covers 3 T cell receptor beta chains from one sample sequenced in a study of T cell responses to AZD1222 COVID-19 vaccine. Sequenced by immunoSEQ multiplex PCR; TCRdb stores in-frame clones only, minus some. Of roughly 160,000 clones listed, around 95% are singletons. The sequenced sample was peripheral blood, obtained on day 0 of AZD1222 vaccination. These receptors all stem from an adult in good health.

The rearrangement uses TRBV4-1 and TRBJ1-2, with unresolved D. Germline CDR1 reads MGHRA; CDR2 reads YSYEKL. The CDR3 length is 17 residues. The ends were cut back, 0 bases at V and 1 base at J, with 15 bases in the middle. CDR3 amino acids: CASSQDRAPLGNYGYTF. The CDR3 bases are TGCGCCAGCAGCCAAGATCGGGCGCCGTTGGGTAACTATGGCTACACCTTC.

For the CDR3, the DNA is TGTGCCAGCAGTCCGGGGCTAGCGGACTACAATGAGCAGTTCTTC. Its translation: CASSPGLADYNEQFF. J is TRBJ2-1 and V is TRBV28; 7 nucleotides line up with TRBD2. CDR1 and CDR2 (germline): MDHEN, SYDVKM. CDR3 size: 15 residues. V lost 5 bases, J lost 3 bases, and 7 bases stayed unmatched.

This chain links TRBV5-5 with TRBJ2-7; no definite D call. Per the germline V gene, CDR1 is SGHKS and CDR2 is YYEKEE (reference sequence). CDR3 length: 16 residues. Deletions cut 3 bases from V and 6 bases from J, with 22 bases between. CDR3 sequence reads: CASSSPRLARVVEQYF. CDR3 nucleotides: TGTGCCAGCAGCTCACCCCGGCTGGCCCGGGTGGTCGAGCAGTACTTC.